A single sample is the source of the 24 T cell receptor beta chains below, sequenced in a study of T cell responses to AZD1222 COVID-19 vaccine. TCRdb's copy holds only in-frame clones and misses some; the assay was immunoSEQ multiplex PCR. The sample comprises some 170,000 clones, about 92% of which are singletons, and 2.6% rests with the top ten. Source: peripheral blood, taken on day 0 of AZD1222 vaccination. These receptors were collected from an adult in good health.

This clone was picked up a small number of times. CDR3 protein: CASSLRTGPEGYEQYF. The CDR3 DNA is TGCGCCAGCAGCCTACGAACGGGGCCGGAGGGCTACGAGCAGTACTTC. The chain couples TRBV5-1 to TRBJ2-7; maybe TRBD2 (6 bases). The V gene's germline CDR1 is SGHRS and CDR2 YFSETQ. V was pared by 4 bases and J by 3 bases, with 20 bases between. The CDR3 sequence is 16 residues long. Drawing the rest from reference TRBV5-1 and TRBJ2-7, the complete variable domain is KAGVTQTPRYLIKTRGQQVTLSCSPISGHRSVSWYQQTPGQGLQFLFEYFSETQRNKGNFPGRFSGRQFSNSRSEMNVSTLELGDSALYLCASSLRTGPEGYEQYFGPGTRLTVT.

The chain links TRBV6-5 to TRBJ1-5, with TRBD1 matching 8 bases. V shed 0 bases and J 5 bases; nucleotides not matched to a gene: 6. The CDR3 is made up of 16 amino acids. Germline CDR1 reads MNHEY; CDR2 reads SVGAGI. The CDR3 reads CASSYSRATGDQPQHF. CDR3 nucleotide sequence: TGTGCCAGCAGTTACTCGAGGGCGACAGGGGATCAGCCCCAGCATTTT.

The rearrangement uses TRBV30 and TRBJ2-7, with 10 bases identical to TRBD1. The CDR3 loop spans 15 amino acids. The J segment lost 6 bases and the V segment lost 0 bases, leaving 8 bases of the junction unmatched. Germline CDR1 GTSNPN, CDR2 SVGIG (reference sequence). The CDR3 bases are TGTGCCTGGAGTGTCCACGGGACAGGGGCTGGCGAGCAGTACTTC. It encodes CAWSVHGTGAGEQYF. Drawing the rest from reference TRBV30 and TRBJ2-7, the complete variable domain is SQTIHQWPATLVQPVGSPLSLECTVEGTSNPNLYWYRQAAGRGLQLLFYSVGIGQISSEVPQNLSASRPQDRQFILSSKKLLLSDSGFYLCAWSVHGTGAGEQYFGPGTRLTVT.

The V and J genes are TRBV7-9 and TRBJ2-1; 10 bases are a match to TRBD2. The CDR3 is 16 amino acids. Losses at the gene ends were 0 bases for V and 5 bases for J; bases not matched to a gene: 4. Germline CDR1 SEHNR, CDR2 FQNEAQ (reference sequence). CDR3 sequence (DNA): TGTGCCAGCAGCTTAGCGCTAGCGGGAGTACACAATGAGCAGTTCTTC. Protein product: CASSLALAGVHNEQFF.

CDR3 amino acids: CASTYGGSGRSEAFF. DNA for the CDR3: TGTGCCAGCACCTACGGAGGGTCGGGCAGAAGTGAAGCTTTCTTT. The genes are TRBV6-5 and TRBJ1-1, with unresolved D. The CDR3 runs 15 residues. Trimming removed 7 bases at V and 7 bases at J, with 22 bases between. Germline CDR1 and CDR2: MNHEY and SVGAGI.

This rearrangement joins TRBV12-3 or TRBV12-4 to TRBJ2-3; 8 bases fit TRBD1. V trimming: 8 bases; J trimming: 6 bases; junction bases outside the gene matches: 7. This CDR3 has 13 residues. The CDR3 DNA sequence: TGTGCCAGCGCCCCAGGGGGCCTGGATACGCAGTATTTT. This translates into CASAPGGLDTQYF.

The genes are TRBV4-2 and TRBJ2-1; D is ambiguous. V was pared by 0 bases and J by 6 bases, with 9 bases between. This CDR3 is built from 14 residues. From germline, CDR1 is LGHNA and CDR2 YNFKEQ. CDR3 amino acids: CASSQERRVNEQFF. The DNA of the CDR3 is TGTGCCAGCAGCCAAGAGAGACGGGTCAATGAGCAGTTCTTC.

The chain links TRBV4-1 to TRBJ1-1, with D possibly matching TRBD1 (6 bases). V gave up 1 base and J gave up 4 bases, with 10 bases separating them. This CDR3 spans 14 amino acids. CDR1 and CDR2 from the germline V gene are MGHRA and YSYEKL. The CDR3 reads CASSQVEGGTEAFF. CDR3 DNA: TGCGCCAGCAGCCAAGTTGAGGGGGGCACTGAAGCTTTCTTT.

The chain is built from TRBV18 and TRBJ2-7; 7 positions agree with TRBD2. Germline values: CDR1 KGHSH, CDR2 LQKENI. V was clipped by 4 bases and J by 4 bases; unmatched bases: 10. The CDR3 is made up of 15 amino acids. The CDR3 region has the DNA TGTGCCAGCTCACGCGACGGCGGGAGTGGTTACGAGCAGTACTTC. It is translated as CASSRDGGSGYEQYF.

The chain joins TRBV10-3 to TRBJ1-3; D might be TRBD1 (6 bases). This CDR3 has 15 amino acids. Germline V gene lookup returns CDR1 ENHRY and CDR2 SYGVKD. Trimming took off 2 bases at V and 3 bases at J, with 11 bases between the two ends. The CDR3 here is CAISERGGLGNTIYF. The DNA for the CDR3 is TGTGCCATCAGTGAGCGAGGGGGGCTTGGAAACACCATATATTTT.

The rearrangement links TRBV15 to TRBJ1-6; TRBD1 is a possible D gene (6 bases). The ends were cut back, 1 base at V and 5 bases at J, with 9 bases in the middle. The germline V gene has CDR1 LNHNV and CDR2 YYDKDF (reference sequence). There are 15 residues in the CDR3. CDR3 coding DNA: TGTGCCACCAGCAGAGCGACAGGCAATAATTCACCCCTCCACTTT. Translated, it gives CATSRATGNNSPLHF.

In this sample, this clone turned up a few times. The chain is built from TRBV6-2 or TRBV6-3 and TRBJ2-4; 7 positions match TRBD1. In germline, CDR1 is MNHEY, CDR2 SVGEGT. This CDR3 region has 13 residues. The V and J ends lost 6 bases and 7 bases, in that order; junction bases with no gene match: 6. The CDR3 sequence is CASSTGAVNIQYF. The CDR3, as DNA: TGTGCCAGCAGCACAGGGGCGGTGAACATTCAGTACTTC.

V usage is TRBV27 and J usage is TRBJ1-5; D ambiguous. The CDR3 runs to 13 residues. CDR1 is MNHEY, CDR2 SMNVEV, per germline (reference sequence). V lost 2 bases and J 8 bases, leaving 10 bases between the germline ends. The CDR3 reads CASSLGPWEPQHF. The CDR3 coding sequence is TGTGCCAGCAGTTTAGGGCCCTGGGAGCCCCAGCATTTT.

The chain has TRBV19 and TRBJ2-1; D is unclear. This CDR3 spans 15 amino acids. Trimming left V 0 bases short and J 0 bases short, with 6 bases between. CDR1 and CDR2 (germline): LNHDA, SQIVND (reference sequence). CDR3 in DNA: TGTGCCAGTAGTATAGAGTTAAGCTCCTACAATGAGCAGTTCTTC. Protein product: CASSIELSSYNEQFF. Supplemented by reference TRBV19 and TRBJ2-1, the full variable domain reads DGGITQSPKYLFRKEGQNVTLSCEQNLNHDAMYWYRQDPGQGLRLIYYSQIVNDFQKGDIAEGYSVSREKKESFPLTVTSAQKNPTAFYLCASSIELSSYNEQFFGPGTRLTVL.

The gene calls are TRBV20-1 and TRBJ2-7; 9 bases match TRBD2. CDR3 length: 15 residues. The J segment lost 3 bases and the V segment lost 3 bases, leaving 9 bases of the junction unmatched. Germline V gene data show CDR1 as DFQATT and CDR2 as SNEGSKA (reference sequence). The CDR3 bases are TGCAGTGCTAGTCCGCGGACTAGCGTAAACTACGAGCAGTACTTC. Its protein product is CSASPRTSVNYEQYF.

The chain carries TRBV7-9 and TRBJ2-3; D may be TRBD1 (5 bases). Trimming took off 1 base at V and 2 bases at J, with 7 bases between the two ends. The CDR3 extends over 14 amino acids. Germline V gene sequence: CDR1 SEHNR, CDR2 FQNEAQ (reference sequence). CDR3 sequence: CASSLGQYTDTQYF. In DNA form, the CDR3 reads TGTGCCAGCAGCTTAGGACAGTACACAGATACGCAGTATTTT.

This chain joins TRBV2 and TRBJ1-1; 9 nucleotides agree with TRBD1. CDR1 SNHLY and CDR2 FYNNEI come from the germline V gene. The V and J ends lost 6 bases and 3 bases, in that order; junction bases with no gene match: 5. The CDR3 contains 14 residues. CDR3 region: CASRVQGAYTEAFF. The CDR3 DNA reads as TGTGCCAGCAGGGTACAGGGGGCATACACTGAAGCTTTCTTT.

This clone has a single count. The sample has other DNA sequences that encode this CDR3 too. The chain is built from TRBV18 and TRBJ2-3, with no clear D. CDR3 length: 13 amino acids. V was trimmed by 3 bases and J by 0 bases, leaving 4 bases between them. From germline, CDR1 is KGHSH and CDR2 LQKENI. The CDR3 sequence: CASSPPSTDTQYF. The DNA for the CDR3 is TGTGCCAGCTCACCCCCTAGCACAGATACGCAGTATTTT.

This sequence joins TRBV29-1 and TRBJ2-5; 8 nucleotides align to TRBD2. With V trimmed by 4 bases and J by 2 bases, 6 bases remained unmatched. The CDR3 runs 14 residues. CDR1 and CDR2 (germline): SQVTM, ANQGSEA. The CDR3 region is CSVVTSGSQETQYF. The CDR3 nucleotides are TGCAGCGTTGTGACCAGCGGGAGTCAAGAGACCCAGTACTTC.

This chain links TRBV2 with TRBJ2-1, with D unresolved. Per the germline V gene, CDR1 is SNHLY and CDR2 is FYNNEI. Between the trimmed V and J ends, which lost 4 bases and 0 bases, there was a span of 7 bases. CDR3 length: 14 residues. The CDR3 sequence: CASSGGPSYNEQFF. CDR3 DNA: TGTGCCAGCAGTGGCGGACCCTCCTACAATGAGCAGTTCTTC.

The chain is built from TRBV7-2 and TRBJ1-5; D may be TRBD1 (5 bases). Trimming took off 5 bases at V and 7 bases at J, with 15 bases between the two ends. Germline loops: CDR1 SGHTA, CDR2 FQGNSA. The CDR3 consists of 14 residues. The CDR3 nucleotides read TGTGCCAGCAGCCAGGGCGGGGGGTGGCAGCCCCAGCATTTT. This encodes CASSQGGGWQPQHF.

The genes are TRBV3-1 (or the pseudogene TRBV3-2) and TRBJ2-2, with 9 bases matching TRBD2. With V trimmed by 0 bases and J by 7 bases, 9 bases remained unmatched. Germline V gene lookup returns CDR1 LGHDT and CDR2 YNNKEL (reference sequence). The length of the CDR3 is 17 residues. DNA of the CDR3: TGTGCCAGCAGCCAAGATGAGATAGCGGGAGAATACGGGGAGCTGTTTTTT. Its translation is CASSQDEIAGEYGELFF.

This chain connects TRBV29-1 to TRBJ2-1, with D unclear. The CDR3 runs to 15 residues. Germline V gene data show CDR1 as SQVTM and CDR2 as ANQGSEA. V gave up 4 bases and J gave up 0 bases, with 13 bases separating them. The CDR3 nucleotides are TGCAGCGTTGCAGTGCCGGAAACCTCCTACAATGAGCAGTTCTTC. Its protein is CSVAVPETSYNEQFF.

The rearrangement joins TRBV4-1 to TRBJ1-1; D might be TRBD1 (5 bases). Trimming removed 3 bases at V and 1 base at J, with 12 bases between. Looked up from germline, CDR1 is MGHRA and CDR2 is YSYEKL. The CDR3 covers 15 residues. CDR3 sequence reads: CASSQVDRGNTEAFF. DNA of the CDR3: TGCGCCAGCAGCCAGGTCGACAGAGGGAACACTGAAGCTTTCTTT.